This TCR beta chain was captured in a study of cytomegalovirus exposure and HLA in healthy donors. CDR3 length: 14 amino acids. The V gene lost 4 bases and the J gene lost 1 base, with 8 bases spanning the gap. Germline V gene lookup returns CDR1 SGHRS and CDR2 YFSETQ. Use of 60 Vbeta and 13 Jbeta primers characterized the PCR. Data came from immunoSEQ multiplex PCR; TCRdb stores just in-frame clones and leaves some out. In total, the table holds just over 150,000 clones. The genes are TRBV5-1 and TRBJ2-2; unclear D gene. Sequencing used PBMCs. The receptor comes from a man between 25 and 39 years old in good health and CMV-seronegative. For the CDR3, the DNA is TGCGCCAGCAGCCCCACCGGGAACACCGGGGAGCTGTTTTTT. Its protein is CASSPTGNTGELFF.